This is a list of T cell receptor beta chains from one sample in a study of blood T cell repertoires in COVID-19. Profiling relied on immunoSEQ multiplex PCR, and the TCRdb table lists in-frame clones only, not all of them. This repertoire shows under 200,000 clones, about 88% found once; its top ten account for approximately 5%. Sequencing was done on a sample of peripheral blood. The receptors stem from a woman of 80 years or more with acute or convalescent COVID-19. CDR3s include the opening cysteine and the closing phenylalanine or tryptophan. The D gene is left open where the match is weak. The listing skips clone size in some rows; elsewhere it reads once, few, many or a size class.

abundance	v_gene	j_gene	d_gene	CDR3nt	CDR3aa
few	TRBV21-1	TRBJ1-5	NA	TGTGCCAGCAGCAAAGCGGGACAGGGCTCCAATCAGCCCCAGCATTTT	CASSKAGQGSNQPQHF
NA	TRBV28	TRBJ2-7	TRBD2	TGTGCCAGCAGTTTAGGCGGGAGCTATATTTACGAGCAGTACTTC	CASSLGGSYIYEQYF
NA	TRBV5-1	TRBJ2-7	NA	TGCGCCAGCAGCTTATCGGGAGTGGTCTACGAGCAGTACTTC	CASSLSGVVYEQYF
NA	TRBV18	TRBJ1-1	NA	TGTGCCAGCTCATCAACAGGGTTGGACACTGAAGCTTTCTTT	CASSSTGLDTEAFF
NA	TRBV24-1	TRBJ1-2	NA	TGTGCCACCAGTAATGGACAGACTAACTATGGCTACACCTTC	CATSNGQTNYGYTF
NA	TRBV14	TRBJ2-1	TRBD2	TGTGCCAGCAGCCAAGATCCAGGGACTAGCGGTGTCGAGCAGTTCTTC	CASSQDPGTSGVEQFF
NA	TRBV9	TRBJ2-1	NA	TGTGCCAGCAGCCCCCGTGGTAGTGAGCAGTTCTTC	CASSPRGSEQFF
NA	TRBV27	TRBJ1-5	NA	TGTGCCAGCAGCTCAATAGGGGCATACCTGGTTATAATAAACGAAAATAGCAATCAGCCCCAGCATTTT	CASSSIGAYLVIINENSNQPQHF
NA	TRBV27	TRBJ2-5	NA	TGTGCCAGCAGTCCCCTAGACCAAGAGACCCAGTACTTC	CASSPLDQETQYF
NA	TRBV6-2/TRBV6-3	TRBJ2-4	TRBD2	TGTGCCAGCAGCCCGACAGGGCGACGGACTAGCGGGAGGTTGACCAAAAACATTCAGTACTTC	CASSPTGRRTSGRLTKNIQYF
NA	TRBV29-1	TRBJ2-5	TRBD2	TGCAGCGTTGAATGGGGGGGGGCCCAGTACTTC	CSVEWGGAQYF
once	TRBV5-1	TRBJ2-5	TRBD2	TGCGCCAGCAGCTTGGTTGCTAGCGGGGAAGAGACCCAGTACTTC	CASSLVASGEETQYF
NA	TRBV6-5	TRBJ2-7	NA	TGTGCCAGCAGTCGGGAGAGCTCCTACGAGCAGTACTTC	CASSRESSYEQYF
NA	TRBV14	TRBJ1-1	NA	TGTGCCAGCAGCCAAGGTCCCCCAAGCCTGACTGAAGCTTTCTTT	CASSQGPPSLTEAFF
NA	TRBV10-2	TRBJ2-7	NA	TGCGCCAGTCAGGGATGGAACTACGAGCAGTACTTC	CASQGWNYEQYF
NA	TRBV7-8	TRBJ2-7	NA	TGTGCCAGCAGCTTAAACGGCTACGAGCAGTACTTC	CASSLNGYEQYF
once	TRBV7-9	TRBJ2-7	TRBD2	TGTGCCAGCAGCTTAGAACTAGCGGGGAACTACGAGCAGTACTTC	CASSLELAGNYEQYF
NA	TRBV7-9	TRBJ1-5	NA	TGTGCCAGCAGCTTCAAACAGGGACCTCCGACGAATAGCAATCAGCCCCAGCATTTT	CASSFKQGPPTNSNQPQHF
NA	TRBV12-5	TRBJ2-3	TRBD1	TGTGCTAGTGGCCCTGGACAGGGAGCCACAGATACGCAGTATTTT	CASGPGQGATDTQYF
NA	TRBV11-3	TRBJ2-1	TRBD1	TGTGCCAGCAGCTCCCATAGGACAGGGGGCAATGAGCAGTTCTTC	CASSSHRTGGNEQFF
NA	TRBV7-2	TRBJ2-1	NA	TGTGCCAGCAGCTTATACCAGCGGAGGAATGAGCAGTTCTTC	CASSLYQRRNEQFF
once	TRBV6-1	TRBJ1-5	NA	TGTGCCAGCAGGGAAGCTCATAGCAATCAGCCCCAGCATTTT	CASREAHSNQPQHF
NA	TRBV3-1/TRBV3-2	TRBJ2-2	NA	TGTGCCAGCAGCCGCAGGGACTCCTTAGGCGGGGAGCTGTTTTTT	CASSRRDSLGGELFF
NA	TRBV19	TRBJ1-3	NA	TGTGCCAGTAGTACCCGGCTGGGCACGAGCTCTGGAAACACCATATATTTT	CASSTRLGTSSGNTIYF
NA	TRBV7-9	TRBJ2-7	NA	TGTGCCAGCAGCTTTCGGCGGGATATGGAGGAGCAGTACTTC	CASSFRRDMEEQYF
NA	TRBV29-1	TRBJ1-3	NA	TGCAGCGTTGAAAGGGGCTCTGGAAACACCATATATTTT	CSVERGSGNTIYF
NA	TRBV18	TRBJ1-4	TRBD1	TGTGCCAGCTCACCGAACAGGGGGGATCGTGAAAAACTGTTTTTT	CASSPNRGDREKLFF
NA	TRBV12-3/TRBV12-4	TRBJ1-3	NA	TGTGCCAGCAGTTTCTTTGTAAACACCATATATTTT	CASSFFVNTIYF
once	TRBV5-6	TRBJ2-1	TRBD2	TGTGCCAGCAGCTTGGGTCGGCTAGCGGGAGAGGGGGCGGGGTTCTTC	CASSLGRLAGEGAGFF
once	TRBV5-1	TRBJ2-2	NA	TGCGCCAGCAGCCGAAACAGGGATACCGGGGAGCTGTTTTTT	CASSRNRDTGELFF
NA	TRBV5-6	TRBJ1-2	NA	TGTGCCAGCAGCTGGGCAGCAGTAAGCTACACCTTC	CASSWAAVSYTF
NA	TRBV27	TRBJ1-2	TRBD1	TGTGCCAGCAGTTTGACAGGGGATAACTATGGCTACACCTTC	CASSLTGDNYGYTF
few	TRBV6-5	TRBJ2-1	NA	TGTGCCAGCAGTTACCGCGGGGGCCTAAGGGATGAGCAGTTCTTC	CASSYRGGLRDEQFF
NA	TRBV10-1	TRBJ2-1	NA	TGCGCCAGCAGTGATGGTGGGAGGACCTTTTCCTACAATGAGCAGTTCTTC	CASSDGGRTFSYNEQFF
once	TRBV19	TRBJ2-7	TRBD1	TGTGCCAGTAGTACAATAGGTCTAGGACAGGGACACCACGAGCAGTACTTC	CASSTIGLGQGHHEQYF
NA	TRBV7-2	TRBJ1-1	NA	TGTGCCAGCAGCGGCCACACGAACACTGAAGCTTTCTTT	CASSGHTNTEAFF
NA	TRBV15	TRBJ1-5	NA	TGTGCCACCAGCCAAAGACTAGGAGGGCAGCCCCAGCATTTT	CATSQRLGGQPQHF
NA	TRBV7-9	TRBJ2-2	TRBD1	TGTGCCAGCAGCTTAGGACAGGGTGTCGGGGAGCTGTTTTTT	CASSLGQGVGELFF
NA	TRBV5-1	TRBJ2-5	NA	TGCGCCAGCAGTTCGGAGCGGGAGACCCAGTACTTC	CASSSERETQYF